This record covers a single T cell receptor beta chain. What it recognizes is unknown. Extraction of RNA preceded its reverse transcription into cDNA, which served as the sequencing template. Produced via immunoSEQ multiplex PCR; TCRdb's table is partial and in-frame only. The sample has around 120,000 clones; approximately 60% are singletons. The sample belongs to a study of CD8+ T cells in alopecia areata. Study observations and caveats: More clonal than normal scalp was lesional scalp, particularly alopecia totalis/universalis. The study found TCR sharing across patients less clear than in mice, possibly for HLA reasons. For patients receiving tofacitinib, scalp clonality and expanded CD8+ clones among the top 100 significantly decreased.

With V trimmed by 9 bases and J by 3 bases, 2 bases remained unmatched. Germline V gene sequence: CDR1 ENHRY, CDR2 SYGVKD. The CDR3 contains 12 residues. Stated treatment: oral pan-JAK inhibitor, 5-10 mg twice daily. As part of sample collection, lesional scalp punch biopsies and peripheral blood were taken from alopecia areata patients. Sequenced here: CD4+ T cells sorted from blood, sampled at week 4, from a patient treated with tofacitinib. V and J are TRBV10-3 and TRBJ2-5; 9 positions match TRBD2. The source of this sequence is a human donor with alopecia areata. The CDR3 DNA is TGTGCCATAGGACTAGCGAAAGAGACCCAGTACTTC. It translates to CAIGLAKETQYF.